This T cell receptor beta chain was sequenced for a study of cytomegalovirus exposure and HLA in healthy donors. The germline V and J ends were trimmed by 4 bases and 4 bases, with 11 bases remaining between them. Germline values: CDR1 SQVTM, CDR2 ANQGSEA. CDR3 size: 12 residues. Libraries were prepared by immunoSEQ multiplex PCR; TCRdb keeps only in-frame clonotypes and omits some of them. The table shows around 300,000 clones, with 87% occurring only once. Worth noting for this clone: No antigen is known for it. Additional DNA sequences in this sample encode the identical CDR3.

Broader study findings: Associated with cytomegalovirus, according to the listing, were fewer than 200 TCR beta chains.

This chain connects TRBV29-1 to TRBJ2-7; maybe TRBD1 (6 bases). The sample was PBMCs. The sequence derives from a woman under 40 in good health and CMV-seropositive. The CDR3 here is CSVGQGSYEQYF. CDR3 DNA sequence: TGCAGCGTTGGGCAGGGGTCGTACGAGCAGTACTTC.